This T cell receptor (beta chain) appears in the sequencing data of a study of CD8 T cells in Susac syndrome. On this clonotype itself: Its antigen is undetermined.

With V trimmed by 8 bases and J by 5 bases, 12 bases remained unmatched. This CDR3 region has 15 residues. Germline CDR1 and CDR2: MNHNY and SVGAGI (reference sequence). The CD8+ and CD4+ T cells were isolated magnetically using a negative isolation approach, whereas the TEMRA cells were enriched by FACS. The authors reverse transcribed roughly 0.5 to 1 ug RNA with random hexamers. The authors amplified TCR beta CDR3 across 54 Vbeta and 13 Jbeta using immunoSEQ multiplex PCR. TCRdb processed the immunoSEQ multiplex PCR reads anew with MiXCR; each CDR3 protein has one entry. The data show roughly 190,000 distinct CDR3 sequences, with 85% to 95% seen just once and approximately 0.098% held by the top ten. Study findings and constraints: An acknowledgment was made by the study that its TCR sequencing and HLA analysis involved relatively few individuals.

The sequenced material came from CD4+ T cells from PBMCs. V is TRBV6-6 and J is TRBJ2-3; 8 bases align to TRBD2. This sequence originates from a human donor in good health. The CDR3 nucleotides read TGTGCCAGCCGCGATAGCGGGACCCCGGTAGATACGCAGTATTTT. It is translated as CASRDSGTPVDTQYF.